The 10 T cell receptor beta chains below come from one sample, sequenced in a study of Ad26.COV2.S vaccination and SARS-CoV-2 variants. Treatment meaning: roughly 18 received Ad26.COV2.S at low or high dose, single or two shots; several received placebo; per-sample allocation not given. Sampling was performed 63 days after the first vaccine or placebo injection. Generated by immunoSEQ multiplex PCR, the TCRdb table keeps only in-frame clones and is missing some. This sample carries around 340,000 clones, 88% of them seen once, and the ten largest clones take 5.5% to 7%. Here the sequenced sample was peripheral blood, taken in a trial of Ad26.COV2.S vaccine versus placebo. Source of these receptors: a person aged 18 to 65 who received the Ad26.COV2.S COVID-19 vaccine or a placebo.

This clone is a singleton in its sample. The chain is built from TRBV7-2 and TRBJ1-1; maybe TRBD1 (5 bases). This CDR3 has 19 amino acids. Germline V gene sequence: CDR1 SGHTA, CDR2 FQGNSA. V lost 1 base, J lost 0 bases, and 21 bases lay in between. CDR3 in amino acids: CASSLEDMGRVALNTEAFF. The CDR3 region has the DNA TGTGCCAGCAGCTTAGAGGATATGGGACGAGTAGCCCTGAACACTGAAGCTTTCTTT.

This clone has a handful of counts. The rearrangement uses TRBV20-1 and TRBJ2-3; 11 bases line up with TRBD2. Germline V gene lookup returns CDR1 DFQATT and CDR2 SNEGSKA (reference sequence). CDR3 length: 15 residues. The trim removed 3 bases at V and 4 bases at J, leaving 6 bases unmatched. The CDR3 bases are TGCAGTGCTAGTCCCCTAGCGGGAGGAGCAGATACGCAGTATTTT. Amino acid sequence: CSASPLAGGADTQYF.

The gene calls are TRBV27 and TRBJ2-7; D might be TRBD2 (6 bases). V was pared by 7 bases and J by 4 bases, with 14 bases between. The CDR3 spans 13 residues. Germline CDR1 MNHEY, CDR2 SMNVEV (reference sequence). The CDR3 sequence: CASTGGPLYEQYF. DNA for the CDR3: TGTGCCAGCACAGGAGGGCCGCTGTACGAGCAGTACTTC.

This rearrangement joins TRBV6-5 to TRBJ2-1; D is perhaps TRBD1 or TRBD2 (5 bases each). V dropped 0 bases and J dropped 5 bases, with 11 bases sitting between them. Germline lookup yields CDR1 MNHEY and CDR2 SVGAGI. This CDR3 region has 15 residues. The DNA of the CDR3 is TGTGCCAGCAGTTACTCTATGGGACGCCACAATGAGCAGTTCTTC. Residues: CASSYSMGRHNEQFF.

The CDR3 reads CASSQGAVRVSGRTGANVLTF. The CDR3 nucleotides are TGCGCCAGCAGCCAAGGGGCCGTTCGTGTCAGCGGGCGGACTGGGGCCAACGTCCTGACTTTC. This sequence joins TRBV4-3 and TRBJ2-6, with D possibly TRBD2 on 6 matching bases. The CDR3 covers 21 residues. Germline lookup yields CDR1 LGHNA and CDR2 YSLEER. V was trimmed by 1 base and J by 2 bases, leaving 24 bases between them.

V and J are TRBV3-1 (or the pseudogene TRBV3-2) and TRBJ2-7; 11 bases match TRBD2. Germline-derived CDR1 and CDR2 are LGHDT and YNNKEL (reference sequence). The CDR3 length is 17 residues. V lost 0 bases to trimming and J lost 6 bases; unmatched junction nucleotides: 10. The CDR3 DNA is TGTGCCAGCAGCCAAGAACGTCTTTCGGGGACTAGCGGCGAGCAGTACTTC. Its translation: CASSQERLSGTSGEQYF.

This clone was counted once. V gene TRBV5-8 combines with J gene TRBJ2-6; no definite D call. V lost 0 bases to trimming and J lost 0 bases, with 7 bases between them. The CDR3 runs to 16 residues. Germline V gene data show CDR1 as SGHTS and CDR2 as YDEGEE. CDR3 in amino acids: CASSLGQSSGANVLTF. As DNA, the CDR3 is TGTGCCAGCAGCTTGGGTCAGTCCTCTGGGGCCAACGTCCTGACTTTC.

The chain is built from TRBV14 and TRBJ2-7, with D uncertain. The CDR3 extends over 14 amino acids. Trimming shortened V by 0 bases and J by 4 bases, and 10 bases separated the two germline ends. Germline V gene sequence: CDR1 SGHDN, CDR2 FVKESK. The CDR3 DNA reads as TGTGCCAGCAGCCAAGATTTGGGCGATTACGAGCAGTACTTC. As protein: CASSQDLGDYEQYF.

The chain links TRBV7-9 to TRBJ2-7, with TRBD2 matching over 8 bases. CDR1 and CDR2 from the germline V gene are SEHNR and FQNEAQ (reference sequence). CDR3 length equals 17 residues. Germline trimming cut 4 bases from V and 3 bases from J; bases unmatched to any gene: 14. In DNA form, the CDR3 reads TGTGCCAGCAGCTCGGGCCCTTTAGCGGGACTACACTACGAGCAGTACTTC. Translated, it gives CASSSGPLAGLHYEQYF.

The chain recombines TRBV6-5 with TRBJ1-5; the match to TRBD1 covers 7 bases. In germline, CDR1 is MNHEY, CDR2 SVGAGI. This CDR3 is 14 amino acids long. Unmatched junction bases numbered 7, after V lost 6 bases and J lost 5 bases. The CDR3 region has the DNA TGTGCCAGCAGGGGGGACAGAGGGTATCAGCCCCAGCATTTT. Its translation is CASRGDRGYQPQHF.